This is a list of T cell receptor beta chains from one sample in a study of sequential checkpoint blockade in melanoma. Profiling relied on immunoSEQ multiplex PCR, and the TCRdb table lists in-frame clones only, not all of them. The table has approximately 12,000 clones, about 72% seen once. Sequencing used CD8+ T cells sorted from blood (inferred from file names), obtained from a patient given nivolumab and ipilimumab in sequence. These receptors originate from a human patient with melanoma. Some clones in this sample may be carry-over from other donors' samples. The CDR3 runs from the conserved cysteine through the conserved F or W. The D gene is left open where the match is weak. Clone size is not always given. Where it is, it says once, few, many or a class for expanded clones.

J: TRBJ2-5
D: -
size: -
V: TRBV6-1
DNA: TGTGCCAGCAGTTATTCGGGAGTCGGGGAGACCCAGTACTTC
CDR3: CASSYSGVGETQYF

J: TRBJ1-1
D: -
size: -
V: TRBV27
DNA: TGTGCCAGCAGTTTGGCCAGATCGGGCACTGAAGCTTTCTTT
CDR3: CASSLARSGTEAFF

J: TRBJ2-1
D: TRBD2
size: -
V: TRBV13
DNA: TGTGCCAGCAGCTCCCCGTTAACCGGGGGGGCCGCGACTGAGCAGTTCTTC
CDR3: CASSSPLTGGAATEQFF

J: TRBJ1-2
D: -
size: -
V: TRBV27
DNA: TGTGCCAGCAGTTCCCAGGGGAGCTATGGCTACACCTTC
CDR3: CASSSQGSYGYTF

J: TRBJ2-2
D: TRBD2
size: once
V: TRBV27
DNA: TGTGCCAGCAGTTTGCGGGGGGAATTCGAGGAGCTGTTTTTT
CDR3: CASSLRGEFEELFF

J: TRBJ2-1
D: TRBD2
size: -
V: TRBV9
DNA: TGTGCCAGCAGCGCCAGCGGGGCGGTTTACAATGAGCAGTTCTTC
CDR3: CASSASGAVYNEQFF

J: TRBJ2-7
D: -
size: -
V: TRBV27
DNA: TGTGCCAGCAGTTTACTCGGGGGGCAAGACGAGCAGTACTTC
CDR3: CASSLLGGQDEQYF

J: TRBJ2-3
D: -
size: -
V: TRBV27
DNA: TGTGCCAGCAGTCCACGGTTGGATACGCAGTATTTT
CDR3: CASSPRLDTQYF

J: TRBJ2-7
D: TRBD2
size: -
V: TRBV10-1
DNA: TGCGCCCCCCGACTAGCGGGCCACTACGAGCAGTACTTC
CDR3: CAPRLAGHYEQYF

J: TRBJ1-2
D: -
size: -
V: TRBV7-9
DNA: TGTGCCAGCAGCTCGCAGGCTCACCACCCCTCCTACACCTTC
CDR3: CASSSQAHHPSYTF

J: TRBJ2-7
D: -
size: -
V: TRBV4-3
DNA: TGCGCCAGCAGCCAAGACGGGTACGAGCAGTACTTC
CDR3: CASSQDGYEQYF

J: TRBJ2-3
D: TRBD2
size: once
V: TRBV28
DNA: TGTGCCAGCAGTTTATACGGCGGGGGGACCTCTAGCACAGATACGCAGTATTTT
CDR3: CASSLYGGGTSSTDTQYF

J: TRBJ1-1
D: -
size: many
V: TRBV4-2
DNA: TGTGCCAGCAGCCACGGGGGGAGTACTGAAGCTTTCTTT
CDR3: CASSHGGSTEAFF

J: TRBJ1-2
D: TRBD1
size: -
V: TRBV5-5
DNA: TGTGCCAGCAGCTTGAGGGCAGGGACAGGGGCCACCAAGGGCGGCTACACCTTC
CDR3: CASSLRAGTGATKGGYTF

J: TRBJ1-1
D: -
size: -
V: TRBV7-7
DNA: TGTGCCAGCAGCCTTCAGTGGAACACTGAAGCTTTCTTT
CDR3: CASSLQWNTEAFF

J: TRBJ2-3
D: TRBD1
size: -
V: TRBV7-9
DNA: TGTGCCAGCAGCGCACCCACAGGGGAGACAGATACGCAGTATTTT
CDR3: CASSAPTGETDTQYF

J: TRBJ2-7
D: -
size: -
V: TRBV6-6
DNA: TGTGCCAGCAGTTACTCAGGGAGCGAGCAGTACTTC
CDR3: CASSYSGSEQYF

J: TRBJ1-1
D: -
size: -
V: TRBV28
DNA: TGTGCCAGCACCCCGCAGGGTAGGAACACTGAAGCTTTCTTT
CDR3: CASTPQGRNTEAFF